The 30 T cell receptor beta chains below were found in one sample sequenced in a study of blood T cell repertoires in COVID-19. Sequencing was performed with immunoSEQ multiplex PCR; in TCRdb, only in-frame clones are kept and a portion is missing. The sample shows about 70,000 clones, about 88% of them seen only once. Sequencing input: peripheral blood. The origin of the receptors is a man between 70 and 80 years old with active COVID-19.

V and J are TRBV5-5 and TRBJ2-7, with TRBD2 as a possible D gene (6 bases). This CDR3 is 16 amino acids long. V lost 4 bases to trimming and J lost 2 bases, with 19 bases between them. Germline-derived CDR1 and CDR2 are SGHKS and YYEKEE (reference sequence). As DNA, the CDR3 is TGTGCCAGCAGCCCCCGCCCGGAGCGGACTACCTACGAGCAGTACTTC. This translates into CASSPRPERTTYEQYF.

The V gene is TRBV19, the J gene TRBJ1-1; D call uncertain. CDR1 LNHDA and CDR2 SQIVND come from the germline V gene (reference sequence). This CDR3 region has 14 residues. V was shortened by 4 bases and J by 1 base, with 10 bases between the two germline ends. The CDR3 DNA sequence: TGTGCCAGTAGTACTAGCGCCGGGAACACTGAAGCTTTCTTT. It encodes CASSTSAGNTEAFF. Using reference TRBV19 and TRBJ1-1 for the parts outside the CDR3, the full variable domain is DGGITQSPKYLFRKEGQNVTLSCEQNLNHDAMYWYRQDPGQGLRLIYYSQIVNDFQKGDIAEGYSVSREKKESFPLTVTSAQKNPTAFYLCASSTSAGNTEAFFGQGTRLTVV.

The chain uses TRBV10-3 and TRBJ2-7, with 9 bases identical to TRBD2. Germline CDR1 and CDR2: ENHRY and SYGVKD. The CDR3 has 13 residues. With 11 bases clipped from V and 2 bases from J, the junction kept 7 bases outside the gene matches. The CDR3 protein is CAVGGGGTYEQYF. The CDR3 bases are TGTGCCGTAGGCGGGGGGGGAACCTACGAGCAGTACTTC.

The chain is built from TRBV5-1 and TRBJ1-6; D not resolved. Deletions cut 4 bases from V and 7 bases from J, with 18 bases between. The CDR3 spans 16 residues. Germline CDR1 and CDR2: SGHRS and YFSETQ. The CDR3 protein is CASSPNTSPRNSPLHF. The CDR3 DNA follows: TGCGCCAGCAGCCCCAACACGTCACCTCGAAATTCACCCCTCCACTTT.

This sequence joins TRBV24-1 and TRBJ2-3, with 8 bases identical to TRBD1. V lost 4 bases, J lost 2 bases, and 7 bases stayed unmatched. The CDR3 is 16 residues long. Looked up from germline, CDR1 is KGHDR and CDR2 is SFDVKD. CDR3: CATSDPGTGYTDTQYF. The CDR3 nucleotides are TGTGCCACCAGTGACCCCGGGACAGGCTACACAGATACGCAGTATTTT.

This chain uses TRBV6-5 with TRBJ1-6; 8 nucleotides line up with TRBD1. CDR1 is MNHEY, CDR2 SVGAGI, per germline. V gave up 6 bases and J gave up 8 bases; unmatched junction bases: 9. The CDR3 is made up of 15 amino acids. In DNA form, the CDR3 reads TGTGCCAGCAGCAGGGGACAGGAGGCAGATTCACCCCTCCACTTT. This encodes CASSRGQEADSPLHF.

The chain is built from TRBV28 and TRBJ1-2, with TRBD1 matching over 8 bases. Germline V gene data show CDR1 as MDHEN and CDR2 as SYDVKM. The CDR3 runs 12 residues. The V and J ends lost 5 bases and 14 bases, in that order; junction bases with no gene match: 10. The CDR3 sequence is CASSTADREWTF. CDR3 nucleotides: TGTGCCAGCAGTACCGCGGACAGGGAGTGGACCTTC.

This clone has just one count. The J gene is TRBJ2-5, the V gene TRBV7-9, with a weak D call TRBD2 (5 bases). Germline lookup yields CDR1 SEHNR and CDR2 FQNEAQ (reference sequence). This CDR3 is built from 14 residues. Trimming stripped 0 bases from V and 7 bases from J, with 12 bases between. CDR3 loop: CASSLAGTRGTQYF. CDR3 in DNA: TGTGCCAGCAGCTTAGCCGGTACTCGGGGGACCCAGTACTTC.

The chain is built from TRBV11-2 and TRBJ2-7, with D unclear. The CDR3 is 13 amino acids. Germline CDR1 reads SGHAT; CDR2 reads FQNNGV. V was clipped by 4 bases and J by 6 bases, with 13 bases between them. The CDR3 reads CASSYTSAREQYF. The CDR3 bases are TGTGCCAGCAGCTACACCTCCGCCCGCGAGCAGTACTTC.

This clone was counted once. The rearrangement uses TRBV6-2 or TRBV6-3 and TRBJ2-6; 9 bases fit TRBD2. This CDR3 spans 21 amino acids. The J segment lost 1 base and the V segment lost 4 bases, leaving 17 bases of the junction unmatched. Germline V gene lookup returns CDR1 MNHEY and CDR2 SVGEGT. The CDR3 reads CASSFYPLHSGRRSGANVLTF. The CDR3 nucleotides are TGTGCCAGCAGTTTTTACCCCCTCCATAGCGGGAGACGGTCTGGGGCCAACGTCCTGACTTTC.

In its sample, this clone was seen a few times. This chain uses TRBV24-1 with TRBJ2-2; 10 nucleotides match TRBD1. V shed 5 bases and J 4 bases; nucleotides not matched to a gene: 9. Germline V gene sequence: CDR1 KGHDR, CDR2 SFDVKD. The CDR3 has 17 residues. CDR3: CATSGDRGTRGTGELFF. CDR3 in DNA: TGTGCCACCAGTGGGGACAGGGGCACCCGAGGCACCGGGGAGCTGTTTTTT.

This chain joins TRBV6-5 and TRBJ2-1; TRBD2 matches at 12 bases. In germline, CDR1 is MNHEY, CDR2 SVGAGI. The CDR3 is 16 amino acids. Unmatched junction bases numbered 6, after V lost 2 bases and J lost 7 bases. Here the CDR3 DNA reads TGTGCCAGCAGTTACCGGCTAGCGGGAGGGGGGAATGAGCAGTTCTTC. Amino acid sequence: CASSYRLAGGGNEQFF.

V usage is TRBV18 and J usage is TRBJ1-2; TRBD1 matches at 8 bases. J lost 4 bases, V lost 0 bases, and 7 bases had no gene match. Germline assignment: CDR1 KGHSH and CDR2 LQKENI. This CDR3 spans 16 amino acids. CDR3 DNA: TGTGCCAGCTCACCACCCCCGGGACAGGACCGCTATGGCTACACCTTC. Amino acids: CASSPPPGQDRYGYTF. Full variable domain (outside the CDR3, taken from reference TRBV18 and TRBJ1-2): NAGVMQNPRHLVRRRGQEARLRCSPMKGHSHVYWYRQLPEEGLKFMVYLQKENIIDESGMPKERFSAEFPKEGPSILRIQQVVRGDSAAYFCASSPPPGQDRYGYTFGSGTRLTVV.

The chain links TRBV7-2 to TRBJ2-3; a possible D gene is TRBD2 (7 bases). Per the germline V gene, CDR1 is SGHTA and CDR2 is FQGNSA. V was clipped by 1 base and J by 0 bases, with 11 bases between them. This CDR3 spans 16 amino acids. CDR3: CASSLGGGWSTDTQYF. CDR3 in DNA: TGTGCCAGCAGCTTAGGGGGGGGCTGGAGCACAGATACGCAGTATTTT.

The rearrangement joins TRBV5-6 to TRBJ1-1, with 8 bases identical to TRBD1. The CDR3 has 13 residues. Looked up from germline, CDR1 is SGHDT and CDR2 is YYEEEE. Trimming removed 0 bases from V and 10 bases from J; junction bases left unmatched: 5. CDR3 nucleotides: TGTGCCAGCAGCTTGGCAGGGGGCGGAGGAGCTTTCTTT. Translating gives CASSLAGGGGAFF.

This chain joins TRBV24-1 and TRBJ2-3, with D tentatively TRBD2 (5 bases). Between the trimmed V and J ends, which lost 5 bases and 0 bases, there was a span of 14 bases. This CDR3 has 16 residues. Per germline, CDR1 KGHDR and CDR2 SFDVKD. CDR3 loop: CATSALSGVSTDTQYF. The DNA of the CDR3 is TGTGCCACCAGTGCCCTAAGCGGAGTCAGCACAGATACGCAGTATTTT.

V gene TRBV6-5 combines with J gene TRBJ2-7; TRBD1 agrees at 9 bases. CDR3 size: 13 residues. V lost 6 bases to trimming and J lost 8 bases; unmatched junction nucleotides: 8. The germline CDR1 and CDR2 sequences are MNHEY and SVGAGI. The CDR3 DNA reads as TGTGCCAGCAGCCCGGGACAGGGTAACCAGCAGTACTTC. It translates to CASSPGQGNQQYF.

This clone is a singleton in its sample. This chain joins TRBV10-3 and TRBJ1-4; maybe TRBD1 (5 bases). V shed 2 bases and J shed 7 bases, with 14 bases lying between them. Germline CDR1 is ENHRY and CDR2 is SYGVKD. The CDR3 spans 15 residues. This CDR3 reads CAISEGRSGGEKLFF. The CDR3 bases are TGTGCCATCAGTGAGGGCAGGTCGGGGGGTGAAAAACTGTTTTTT.

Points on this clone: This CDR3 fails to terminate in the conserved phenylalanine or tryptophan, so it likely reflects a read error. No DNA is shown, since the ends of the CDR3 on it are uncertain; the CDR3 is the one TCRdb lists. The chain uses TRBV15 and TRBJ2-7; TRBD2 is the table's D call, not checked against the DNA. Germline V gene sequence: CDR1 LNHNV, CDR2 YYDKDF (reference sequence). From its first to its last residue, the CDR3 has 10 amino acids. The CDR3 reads CATSIEVHTP.

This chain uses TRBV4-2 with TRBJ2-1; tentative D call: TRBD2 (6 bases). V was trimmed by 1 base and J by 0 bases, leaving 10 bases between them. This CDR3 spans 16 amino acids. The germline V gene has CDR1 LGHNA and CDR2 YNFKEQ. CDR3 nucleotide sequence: TGTGCCAGCAGCCAAGGAGCGGGCCCCTCCTACAATGAGCAGTTCTTC. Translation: CASSQGAGPSYNEQFF.

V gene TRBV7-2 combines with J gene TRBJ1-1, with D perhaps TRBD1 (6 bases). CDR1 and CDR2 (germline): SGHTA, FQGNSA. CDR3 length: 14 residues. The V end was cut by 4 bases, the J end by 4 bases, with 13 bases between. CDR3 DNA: TGTGCCAGCAGCTCCACAGGGAGTGCCACTGAAGCTTTCTTT. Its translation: CASSSTGSATEAFF.

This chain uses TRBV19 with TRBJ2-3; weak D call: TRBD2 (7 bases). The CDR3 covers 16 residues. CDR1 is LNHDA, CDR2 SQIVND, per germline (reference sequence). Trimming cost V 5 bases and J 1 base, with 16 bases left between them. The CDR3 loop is CASSPRGAGGTDTQYF. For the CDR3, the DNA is TGTGCCAGTAGTCCTCGGGGGGCCGGGGGCACAGATACGCAGTATTTT. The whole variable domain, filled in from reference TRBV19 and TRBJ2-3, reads DGGITQSPKYLFRKEGQNVTLSCEQNLNHDAMYWYRQDPGQGLRLIYYSQIVNDFQKGDIAEGYSVSREKKESFPLTVTSAQKNPTAFYLCASSPRGAGGTDTQYFGPGTRLTVL.

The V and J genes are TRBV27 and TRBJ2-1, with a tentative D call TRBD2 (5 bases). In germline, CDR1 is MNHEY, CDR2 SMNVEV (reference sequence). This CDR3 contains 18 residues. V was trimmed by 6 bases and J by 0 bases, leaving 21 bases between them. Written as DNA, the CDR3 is TGTGCCAGCAGCCCACGAGGGTCATCCCGGAGCTCCTACAATGAGCAGTTCTTC. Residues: CASSPRGSSRSSYNEQFF.

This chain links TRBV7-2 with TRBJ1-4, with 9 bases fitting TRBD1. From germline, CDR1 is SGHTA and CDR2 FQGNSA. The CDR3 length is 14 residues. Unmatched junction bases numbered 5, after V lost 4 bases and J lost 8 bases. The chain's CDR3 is CASSSRTGDEKLFF. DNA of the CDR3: TGTGCCAGCAGCTCAAGGACAGGGGACGAAAAACTGTTTTTT.

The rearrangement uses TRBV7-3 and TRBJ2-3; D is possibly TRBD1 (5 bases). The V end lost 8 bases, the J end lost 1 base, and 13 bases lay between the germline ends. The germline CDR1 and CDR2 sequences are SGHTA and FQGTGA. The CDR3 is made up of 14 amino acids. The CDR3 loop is CASQGGRRTDTQYF. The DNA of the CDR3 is TGTGCCAGCCAGGGTGGGCGCCGCACAGATACGCAGTATTTT.

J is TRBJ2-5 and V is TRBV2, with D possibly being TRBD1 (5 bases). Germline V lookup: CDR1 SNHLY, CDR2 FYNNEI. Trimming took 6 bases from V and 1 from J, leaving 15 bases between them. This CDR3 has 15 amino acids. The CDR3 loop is CASRRSFGAQETQYF. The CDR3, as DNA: TGTGCCAGCAGAAGATCCTTTGGGGCCCAAGAGACCCAGTACTTC.

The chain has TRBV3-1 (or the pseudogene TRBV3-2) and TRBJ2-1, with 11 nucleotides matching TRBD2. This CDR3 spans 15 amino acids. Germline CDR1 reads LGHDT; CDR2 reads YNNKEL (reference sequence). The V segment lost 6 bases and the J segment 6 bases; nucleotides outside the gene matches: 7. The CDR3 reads CASRDTGTSGNEQFF. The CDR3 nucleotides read TGTGCCAGCAGGGATACCGGGACTAGCGGCAATGAGCAGTTCTTC.

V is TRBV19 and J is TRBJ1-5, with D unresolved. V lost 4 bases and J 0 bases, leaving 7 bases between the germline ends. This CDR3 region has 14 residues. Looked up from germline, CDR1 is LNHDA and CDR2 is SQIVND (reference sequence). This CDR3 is CASSRAVSNQPQHF. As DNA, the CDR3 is TGTGCCAGTAGTAGGGCAGTTAGCAATCAGCCCCAGCATTTT.

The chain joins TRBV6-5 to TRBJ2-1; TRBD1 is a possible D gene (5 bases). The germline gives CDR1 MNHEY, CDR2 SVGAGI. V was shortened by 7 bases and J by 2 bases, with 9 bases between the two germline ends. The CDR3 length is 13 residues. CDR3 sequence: CASTPTAYNEQFF. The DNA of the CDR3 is TGTGCCAGCACACCGACAGCCTACAATGAGCAGTTCTTC.

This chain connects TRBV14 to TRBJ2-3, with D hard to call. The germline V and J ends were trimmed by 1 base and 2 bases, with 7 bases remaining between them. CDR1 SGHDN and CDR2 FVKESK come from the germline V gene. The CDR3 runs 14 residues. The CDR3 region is CASSQGLNTDTQYF. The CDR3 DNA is TGTGCCAGCAGCCAAGGTCTAAACACAGATACGCAGTATTTT.